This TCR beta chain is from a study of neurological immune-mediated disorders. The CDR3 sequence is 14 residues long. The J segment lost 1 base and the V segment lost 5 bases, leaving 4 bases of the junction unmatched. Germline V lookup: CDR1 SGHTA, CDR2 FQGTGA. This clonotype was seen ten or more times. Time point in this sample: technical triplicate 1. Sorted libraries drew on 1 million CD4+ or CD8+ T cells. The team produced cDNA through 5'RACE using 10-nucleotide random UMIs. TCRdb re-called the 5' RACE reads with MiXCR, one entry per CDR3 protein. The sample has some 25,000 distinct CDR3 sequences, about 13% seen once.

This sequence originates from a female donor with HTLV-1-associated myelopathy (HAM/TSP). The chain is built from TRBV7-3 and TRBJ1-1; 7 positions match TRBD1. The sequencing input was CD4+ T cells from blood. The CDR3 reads CASSPTGTNTEAFF. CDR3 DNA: TGTGCCAGCAGCCCGACAGGGACGAACACTGAAGCTTTCTTT.